This passage covers 4 T cell receptor beta chains from one sample sequenced in a study of CD8 T cells in Susac syndrome. RNA was extracted with the RNeasy kit, and a quantity of roughly 0.5 to 1 ug was reverse transcribed using random hexamers. TCRdb ran MiXCR on the immunoSEQ multiplex PCR reads and lists one entry per CDR3 protein. The table records around 80,000 distinct CDR3 sequences, around 94% of them present only once. Sequenced sample: CD8+ T cells from PBMCs. Source of these receptors: a human donor in good health.

V gene TRBV20-1 combines with J gene TRBJ1-1; D is unclear. The ends were cut back, 5 bases at V and 7 bases at J, with 20 bases in the middle. Germline V CDR1 and CDR2: DFQATT, SNEGSKA (reference sequence). CDR3 length equals 14 residues. In DNA form, the CDR3 reads TGCAGTGCTCCCCCACCCTACGGGCACGGTGAAGCTTTCTTT. Residues: CSAPPPYGHGEAFF.

The J gene is TRBJ2-7, the V gene TRBV7-2; no clear D. The CDR3 is made up of 12 amino acids. The ends were cut back, 3 bases at V and 4 bases at J, with 7 bases in the middle. Germline-derived CDR1 and CDR2 are SGHTA and FQGNSA. CDR3 in DNA: TGTGCCAGCAGCTTGGTCCGGTACGAGCAGTACTTC. Encoded protein: CASSLVRYEQYF. Variable domain in full (rest from reference TRBV7-2 and TRBJ2-7): GAGVSQSPSNKVTEKGKDVELRCDPISGHTALYWYRQSLGQGLEFLIYFQGNSAPDKSGLPSDRFSAERTGGSVSTLTIQRTQQEDSAVYLCASSLVRYEQYFGPGTRLTVT.

The chain recombines TRBV6-2 or TRBV6-3 with TRBJ2-7, with D unclear. The germline CDR1 and CDR2 sequences are MNHEY and SVGEGT. This CDR3 has 13 residues. Trimming stripped 3 bases from V and 3 bases from J, with 9 bases between. The CDR3 bases are TGTGCCAGCAGTTATGGCGCCGTCTACGAGCAGTACGTC. It is translated as CASSYGAVYEQYV.

The chain carries TRBV9 and TRBJ2-1; 7 bases match TRBD1. Germline V gene data show CDR1 as SGDLS and CDR2 as YYNGEE. V shed 2 bases, J shed 2 bases, and the junction held 4 bases outside the gene matches. The CDR3 contains 15 residues. The CDR3 here is CASSVGDRAYNEQFF. CDR3 DNA sequence: TGTGCCAGCAGCGTGGGGGACAGAGCCTACAATGAGCAGTTCTTC.